This TCR beta chain was identified in a study of blood T cell repertoires in COVID-19. Study information: Nucleic acid was either cDNA or gDNA, and it came from T cells, B-cell-depleted T cells, or PBMCs.

Per the original data handling: For nucleated cells, counts were estimated from reference gene primer amplification. TCRdb keeps only in-frame clones here, not all; method: immunoSEQ multiplex PCR. V, J and clone size reflect that table, while D and trimming were determined from the DNA. This sample has 200,000 to 300,000 clones, with approximately 89% found just once. The ends lost 4 bases at V and 2 bases at J; junction bases unmatched: 4. Germline V CDR1 and CDR2: MNHEY, SMNVEV (reference sequence). The CDR3 is 14 amino acids. The rearrangement uses TRBV27 and TRBJ2-7, with 8 positions matching TRBD1. This clonotype was obtained from a woman between 45 and 60 years old with acute or convalescent COVID-19. Sequencing input: peripheral blood. CDR3 sequence: CASSWTGFPYEQYF. In DNA form, the CDR3 reads TGTGCCAGCAGTTGGACAGGGTTCCCCTACGAGCAGTACTTC.